This T cell receptor beta chain was identified in a study of T-cell memory formation after mild COVID-19. Across the whole study: There were largely donor-specific TCR clusters.

A remark on this clonotype: Its antigen is undetermined.

Overall study results and limits: Researchers could not confirm that second-wave clones peaking on day 37 targeted SARS-CoV-2. Detection of some responders pre-infection suggested pre-existing cross-reactive memory T cells participated. For contracting clones, CD4+ ones sat mainly in CM and EM, CD8+ in EMRA.

TCRdb analysed the 5' RACE reads with MiXCR anew, one entry per CDR3 protein. The table includes about 400,000 distinct CDR3 sequences, 20% to 25% detected once. Sequenced: PBMCs or a T cell subset sorted from them (not recorded which). This TCR came from an adult woman who had mild COVID-19 (a few samples of this study predate the infection). Cell type and time point are not known.

CDR3 loop: CASSLWGVNQPQHF. For the CDR3, the DNA is TGTGCCAGCAGTTTGTGGGGGGTCAATCAGCCCCAGCATTTT. The chain employs TRBV12-3 or TRBV12-4 and TRBJ1-5; possible D gene TRBD1, 5 bases. The germline V and J ends were trimmed by 3 bases and 3 bases, with 9 bases remaining between them. This CDR3 comprises 14 residues.